The rows below give T cell receptor beta chains drawn from one sample of a study of read filtering for tumor transcriptome and immune sequencing. Via MiXCR, TCRdb re-called the reads, giving one row per CDR3 protein. This sample yields around 50,000 distinct CDR3 sequences, of which 9% to 15% are seen a single time; roughly 17% belongs to the top ten. The specimen was a population of CD138-negative cells sorted from bone marrow. Receptor source: a donor at least 40 years old with multiple myeloma. The CDR3 runs from the conserved cysteine through the conserved F or W. The D gene is left open where the match is weak. Some rows mark clone size as missing; the rest say once, few, many or name a class of expanded clone.

J	length	size	V	D	CDR3	DNA
TRBJ2-5	15	many	TRBV14	-	CASSQWQTIQETQYF	TGTGCCAGCAGCCAATGGCAGACCATCCAAGAGACCCAGTACTTC
TRBJ2-1	15	many	TRBV7-2	TRBD2	CASRFGLAAYNEQFF	TGTGCCAGCAGGTTCGGACTAGCGGCTTACAATGAGCAGTTCTTC
TRBJ1-6	14	many	TRBV30	-	CAWNQQGTRTPLHF	TGTGCCTGGAACCAACAGGGTACGAGGACACCCCTCCACTTT
TRBJ1-1	15	-	TRBV7-9	-	CASSAYAVALTEAFF	TGTGCCAGCAGCGCCTATGCTGTTGCTCTCACTGAAGCTTTCTTT
TRBJ1-3	16	-	TRBV5-1	-	CASSLAGGYSGNTIYF	TGCGCCAGCAGCTTGGCGGGGGGGTACTCTGGAAACACCATATATTTT
TRBJ2-2	15	-	TRBV5-1	TRBD1	CASSPGTGNTGELFF	TGCGCCAGCAGCCCGGGGACAGGGAACACCGGGGAGCTGTTTTTT
TRBJ1-6	13	many	TRBV6-1	TRBD1	CASSQVQGPPLHF	TGTGCCAGCAGTCAAGTACAGGGGCCCCCCCTCCACTTT
TRBJ2-1	18	-	TRBV20-1	-	CSAREAGLVGLSIMEQFF	TGCAGTGCTAGAGAAGCAGGGTTGGTGGGACTCTCGATCATGGAGCAGTTCTTC
TRBJ2-1	15	many	TRBV12-3/TRBV12-4	-	CASSFQRATYNEQFF	TGTGCCAGCAGTTTCCAGAGGGCCACTTACAATGAGCAGTTCTTC
TRBJ2-5	15	many	TRBV5-1	TRBD1	CASSLRGQGDETQYF	TGCGCCAGCAGCCTGCGGGGACAGGGCGACGAGACCCAGTACTTC
TRBJ2-1	15	once	TRBV6-5	-	CASSYPRASGHEQFF	TGTGCCAGCAGTTACCCCCGAGCCTCTGGGCATGAGCAGTTCTTC
TRBJ2-6	14	-	TRBV15	-	CATGRDTGANVLTF	TGTGCCACCGGAAGGGATACCGGGGCCAACGTCCTGACTTTC
TRBJ1-1	14	many	TRBV12-3/TRBV12-4	TRBD1	CASSRDRHFTEAFF	TGTGCCAGCAGTCGGGACAGGCATTTCACTGAAGCTTTCTTT
TRBJ2-1	13	many	TRBV3-1	TRBD1	CASSRDRIALQFF	TGTGCCAGCAGTCGGGACAGAATAGCCTTGCAGTTCTTC
TRBJ2-7	14	-	TRBV6-5	-	CASRRQKSSYEQYF	TGTGCCAGCAGAAGACAGAAAAGCTCCTACGAGCAGTACTTC
TRBJ2-2	15	many	TRBV3-1	-	CASSQDGGYTGELFF	TGTGCCAGCAGCCAAGATGGGGGTTACACCGGGGAGCTGTTTTTT
TRBJ2-2	13	many	TRBV12-3/TRBV12-4	-	CASSLVGPGELFF	TGTGCCAGCAGTTTAGTAGGGCCCGGGGAGCTGTTTTTT
TRBJ1-5	14	many	TRBV20-1	-	CSASPGLSNQPQHF	TGCAGTGCTAGCCCAGGGTTGAGCAATCAGCCCCAGCATTTT
TRBJ2-3	16	many	TRBV12-3/TRBV12-4	-	CAITLGGGAGTDTQYF	TGTGCCATTACCCTAGGGGGGGGGGCTGGCACAGATACGCAGTATTTT
TRBJ1-1	13	many	TRBV18	-	CASSKANGGEAFF	TGTGCCAGCTCGAAAGCAAATGGGGGGGAAGCTTTCTTT
TRBJ2-2	16	-	TRBV20-1	TRBD2	CSAIITPLGGGGELFF	TGCAGTGCTATTATCACGCCCTTGGGGGGGGGCGGGGAGCTGTTTTTT
TRBJ2-2	16	many	TRBV7-9	TRBD2	CASSLEMQRGTGELFF	TGTGCCAGCAGCTTAGAAATGCAGCGGGGAACCGGGGAGCTGTTTTTT
TRBJ2-2	14	many	TRBV2	TRBD2	CASEGTSGTGELFF	TGTGCCAGCGAAGGAACTAGCGGCACCGGGGAGCTGTTTTTT
TRBJ2-7	14	many	TRBV20-1	TRBD2	CSAESDGGSYEQYF	TGCAGTGCGGAAAGCGACGGGGGGTCCTACGAGCAGTACTTC
TRBJ2-7	13	many	TRBV3-1	-	CASSQDRTYEQYF	TGTGCCAGCAGCCAAGATCGGACCTACGAGCAGTACTTC
TRBJ2-1	12	many	TRBV18	-	CASSPGGNEQFF	TGTGCCAGCTCACCAGGGGGCAATGAGCAGTTCTTC
TRBJ2-1	17	many	TRBV11-3	TRBD2	CASSFVPGLAGANEQFF	TGTGCCAGCAGCTTTGTACCCGGACTAGCGGGGGCCAATGAGCAGTTCTTC
TRBJ2-5	14	few	TRBV10-3	TRBD1	CAISGGQGQETQYF	TGTGCCATCAGTGGGGGACAGGGGCAAGAGACCCAGTACTTC
TRBJ2-1	12	many	TRBV18	TRBD1	CASSSTGDEQFF	TGTGCCAGCTCATCGACAGGGGATGAGCAGTTCTTC
TRBJ1-5	12	many	TRBV6-1	-	CASTGDNQPQHF	TGTGCCAGCACTGGGGACAATCAGCCCCAGCATTTT
TRBJ2-2	16	many	TRBV12-3/TRBV12-4	-	CASSLLGGPNTGELFF	TGTGCCAGCAGTTTATTGGGGGGGCCGAACACCGGGGAGCTGTTTTTT
TRBJ2-7	12	many	TRBV20-1	-	CSARRGVREQYF	TGCAGTGCTAGAAGAGGGGTAAGAGAGCAGTACTTC
TRBJ2-1	15	many	TRBV10-3	-	CAIGEVTSSYNEQFF	TGTGCCATAGGGGAGGTTACGAGCTCCTACAATGAGCAGTTCTTC
TRBJ2-5	16	many	TRBV6-2/TRBV6-3	-	CASNPGTSSFLETQYF	TGTGCCAGCAACCCGGGAACTAGCTCTTTCCTAGAGACCCAGTACTTC
TRBJ1-1	14	many	TRBV6-5	-	CASSGGARNTEAFF	TGTGCCAGCAGCGGGGGGGCAAGGAACACTGAAGCTTTCTTT
TRBJ2-7	15	many	TRBV7-6	TRBD1	CASSLAEGQSYEQYF	TGTGCCAGCAGCTTAGCTGAGGGACAGTCCTACGAGCAGTACTTC
TRBJ1-5	13	many	TRBV7-9	-	CASSFKGNQPQHF	TGTGCCAGCAGCTTCAAGGGCAATCAGCCCCAGCATTTT
TRBJ2-7	14	many	TRBV5-1	-	CASSLEGFADEQYF	TGCGCCAGCAGCTTGGAAGGGTTCGCGGACGAGCAGTACTTC
TRBJ2-3	16	-	TRBV4-1	-	CASSQGAGRSTDTQYF	TGCGCCAGCAGCCAAGGGGCGGGGCGCAGCACAGATACGCAGTATTTT
TRBJ1-3	15	-	TRBV7-9	-	CASSLTGTAGNTIYF	TGTGCCAGCAGCTTAACGGGAACAGCGGGAAACACCATATATTTT
TRBJ1-1	14	many	TRBV4-1	-	CASSLAGADTEAFF	TGCGCCAGCAGCCTGGCGGGGGCCGACACTGAAGCTTTCTTT
TRBJ2-1	13	many	TRBV5-4	-	CASSSTNGAEQFF	TGTGCCAGCAGCTCGACTAACGGGGCTGAGCAGTTCTTC
TRBJ1-2	15	many	TRBV12-3/TRBV12-4	-	CASRPSQGANYGYTF	TGTGCCAGCAGACCATCACAAGGAGCTAACTATGGCTACACCTTC
TRBJ2-1	10	many	TRBV20-1	-	CSAVENEQFF	TGCAGTGCTGTGGAAAATGAGCAGTTCTTC
TRBJ1-2	14	many	TRBV15	-	CATSRDVQGDGYTF	TGTGCCACCAGCAGAGATGTACAGGGTGATGGCTACACCTTC